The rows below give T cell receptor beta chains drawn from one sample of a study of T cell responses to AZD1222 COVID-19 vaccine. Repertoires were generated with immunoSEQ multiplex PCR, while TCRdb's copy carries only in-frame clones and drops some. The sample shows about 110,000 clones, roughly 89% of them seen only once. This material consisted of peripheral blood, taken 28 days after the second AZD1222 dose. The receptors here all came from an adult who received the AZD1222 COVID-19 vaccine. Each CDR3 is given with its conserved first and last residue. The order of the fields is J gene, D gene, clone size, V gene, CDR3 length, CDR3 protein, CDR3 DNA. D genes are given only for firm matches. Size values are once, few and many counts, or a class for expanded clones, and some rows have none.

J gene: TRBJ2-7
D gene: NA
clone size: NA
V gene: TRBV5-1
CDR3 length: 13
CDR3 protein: CASSFGFLGEQYF
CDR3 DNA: TGCGCCAGCAGCTTTGGGTTTTTGGGCGAGCAGTACTTC

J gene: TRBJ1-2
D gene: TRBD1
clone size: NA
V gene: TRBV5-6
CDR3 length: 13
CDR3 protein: CASSPGQVYGYTF
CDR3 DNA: TGTGCCAGCAGCCCTGGACAGGTTTATGGCTACACCTTC

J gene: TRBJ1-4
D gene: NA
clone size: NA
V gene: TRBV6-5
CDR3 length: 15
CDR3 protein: CASSYSGPTNEKLFF
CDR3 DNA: TGTGCCAGCAGTTACTCGGGGCCAACTAATGAAAAACTGTTTTTT

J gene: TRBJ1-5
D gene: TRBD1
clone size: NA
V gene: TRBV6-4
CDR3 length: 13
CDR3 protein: CASSGQTGDPQHF
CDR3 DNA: TGTGCCAGCAGTGGCCAGACAGGGGACCCCCAGCATTTT

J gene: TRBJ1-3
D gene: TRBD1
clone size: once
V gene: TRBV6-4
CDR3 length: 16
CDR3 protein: CASRPHRGLSGNTIYF
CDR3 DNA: TGTGCCAGCAGGCCCCACAGGGGACTCTCTGGAAACACCATATATTTT

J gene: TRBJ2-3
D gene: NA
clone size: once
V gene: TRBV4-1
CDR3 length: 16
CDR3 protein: CASSLRQQSSTDTQYF
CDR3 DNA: TGCGCCAGCAGCTTGCGGCAGCAATCTAGCACAGATACGCAGTATTTT

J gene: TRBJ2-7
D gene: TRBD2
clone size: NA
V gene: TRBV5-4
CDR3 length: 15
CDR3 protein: CASSPQVGGSYEQYF
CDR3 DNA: TGTGCCAGCAGCCCCCAAGTGGGGGGGTCCTACGAGCAGTACTTC

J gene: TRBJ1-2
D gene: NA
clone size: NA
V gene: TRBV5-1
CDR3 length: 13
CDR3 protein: CASSGQTNYGYTF
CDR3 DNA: TGCGCCAGCAGCGGACAGACTAACTATGGCTACACCTTC

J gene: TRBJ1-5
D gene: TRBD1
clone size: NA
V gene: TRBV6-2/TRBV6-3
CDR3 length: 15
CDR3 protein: CASSPGTASNQPQHF
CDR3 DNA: TGTGCCAGCAGTCCCGGGACAGCTAGCAATCAGCCCCAGCATTTT

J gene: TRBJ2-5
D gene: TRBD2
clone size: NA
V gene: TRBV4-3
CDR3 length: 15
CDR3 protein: CASSQVWTSVETQYF
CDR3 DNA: TGCGCCAGCAGCCAAGTATGGACTAGCGTCGAGACCCAGTACTTC

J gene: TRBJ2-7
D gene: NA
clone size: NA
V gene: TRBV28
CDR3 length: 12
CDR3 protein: CASSLGYYEQYF
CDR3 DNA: TGTGCCAGCAGTTTAGGTTACTACGAGCAGTACTTC

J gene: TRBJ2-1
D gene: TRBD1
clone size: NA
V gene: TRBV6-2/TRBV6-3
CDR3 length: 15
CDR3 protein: CASSRPGTGPNEQFF
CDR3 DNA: TGTGCCAGCAGCCGTCCCGGGACAGGCCCCAATGAGCAGTTCTTC

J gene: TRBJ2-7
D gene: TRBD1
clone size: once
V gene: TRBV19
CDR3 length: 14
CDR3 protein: CASSAGQGDYEQYF
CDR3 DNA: TGTGCCAGTAGTGCGGGACAGGGAGACTACGAGCAGTACTTC

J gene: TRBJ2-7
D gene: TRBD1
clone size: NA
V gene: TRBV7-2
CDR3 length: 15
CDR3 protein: CASSLFRDSSYEQYF
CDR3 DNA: TGTGCCAGCAGCTTATTCAGGGACAGCTCCTACGAGCAGTACTTC

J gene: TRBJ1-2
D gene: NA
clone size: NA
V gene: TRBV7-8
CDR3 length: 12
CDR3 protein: CASSLGVSGYTF
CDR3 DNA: TGTGCCAGCAGCTTAGGGGTCTCTGGCTACACCTTC

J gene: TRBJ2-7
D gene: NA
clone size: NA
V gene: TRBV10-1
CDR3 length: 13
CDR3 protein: CASSDQLSVEQYF
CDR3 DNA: TGCGCCAGCAGCGACCAACTGAGTGTGGAGCAGTACTTC

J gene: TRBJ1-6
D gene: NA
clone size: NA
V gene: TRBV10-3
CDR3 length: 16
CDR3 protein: CAISEPRSGVTSPLHF
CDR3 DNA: TGTGCCATCAGTGAGCCTCGGTCGGGGGTAACTTCACCCCTCCACTTT

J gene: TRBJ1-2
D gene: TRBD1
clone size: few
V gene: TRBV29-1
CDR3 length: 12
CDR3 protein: CSVEQGAGGYTF
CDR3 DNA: TGCAGCGTTGAACAGGGGGCAGGTGGCTACACCTTC

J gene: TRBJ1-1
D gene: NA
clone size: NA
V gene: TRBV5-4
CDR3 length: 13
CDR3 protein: CASSLDGLPKAFF
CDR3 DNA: TGTGCCAGCAGCTTGGACGGCCTACCCAAAGCTTTCTTT

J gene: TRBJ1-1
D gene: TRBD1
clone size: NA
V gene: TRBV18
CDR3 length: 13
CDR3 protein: CASFGQGRTEAFF
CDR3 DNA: TGTGCCAGCTTTGGACAGGGAAGAACTGAAGCTTTCTTT

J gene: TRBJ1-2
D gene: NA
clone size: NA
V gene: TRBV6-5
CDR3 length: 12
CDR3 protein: CASTDTLGGYTF
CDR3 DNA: TGTGCCAGCACAGACACCCTAGGGGGCTACACCTTC

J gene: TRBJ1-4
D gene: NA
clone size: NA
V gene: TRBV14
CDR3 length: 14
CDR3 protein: CASSPRARTEKLFF
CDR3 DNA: TGTGCCAGCAGCCCCAGGGCCCGTACTGAAAAACTGTTTTTT

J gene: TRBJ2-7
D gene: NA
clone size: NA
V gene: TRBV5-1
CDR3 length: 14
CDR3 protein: CASSSGLEFYEQYF
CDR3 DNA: TGCGCCAGCAGCTCGGGACTGGAGTTCTACGAGCAGTACTTC

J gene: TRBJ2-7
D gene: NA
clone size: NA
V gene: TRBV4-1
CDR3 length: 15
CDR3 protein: CASSQDLSTTYEQYF
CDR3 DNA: TGCGCCAGCAGCCAAGATCTGAGCACAACCTACGAGCAGTACTTC

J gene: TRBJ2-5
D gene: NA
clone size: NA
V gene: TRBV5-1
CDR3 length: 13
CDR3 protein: CASSLEPAGTQYF
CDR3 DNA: TGCGCCAGCAGCTTAGAACCGGCGGGGACCCAGTACTTC

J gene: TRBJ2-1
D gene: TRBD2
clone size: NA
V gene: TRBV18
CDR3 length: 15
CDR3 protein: CASSLGLADPNEQFF
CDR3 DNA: TGTGCCAGCTCCCTGGGACTAGCCGATCCCAATGAGCAGTTCTTC

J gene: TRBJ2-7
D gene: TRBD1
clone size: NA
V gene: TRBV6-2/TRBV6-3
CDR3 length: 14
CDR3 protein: CASSPGTGVWEQYF
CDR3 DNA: TGTGCCAGCAGTCCCGGGACAGGGGTCTGGGAGCAGTACTTC

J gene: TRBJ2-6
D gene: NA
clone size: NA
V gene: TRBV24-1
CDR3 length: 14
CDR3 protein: CATSVGSGANVLTF
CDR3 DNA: TGTGCCACCAGTGTTGGTTCTGGGGCCAACGTCCTGACTTTC

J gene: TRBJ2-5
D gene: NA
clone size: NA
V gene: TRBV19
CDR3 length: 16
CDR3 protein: CASSIVGRVVGETQYF
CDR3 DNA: TGTGCCAGTAGTATAGTCGGCCGTGTAGTTGGTGAGACCCAGTACTTC

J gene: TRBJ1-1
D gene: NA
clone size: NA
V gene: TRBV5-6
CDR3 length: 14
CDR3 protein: CASSPRVANTEAFF
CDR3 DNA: TGTGCCAGCAGCCCGCGTGTAGCGAACACTGAAGCTTTCTTT

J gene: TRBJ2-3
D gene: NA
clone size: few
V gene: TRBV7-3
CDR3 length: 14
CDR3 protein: CASSLTGSEDTQYF
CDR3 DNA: TGTGCCAGCAGCTTAACGGGGAGTGAAGATACGCAGTATTTT

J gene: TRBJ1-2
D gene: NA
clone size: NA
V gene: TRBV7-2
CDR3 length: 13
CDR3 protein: CASSLDRSVGYTF
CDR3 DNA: TGTGCCAGCAGCTTAGACAGGTCGGTGGGCTACACCTTC

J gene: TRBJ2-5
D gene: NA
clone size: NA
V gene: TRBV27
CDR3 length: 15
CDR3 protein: CASSPGHQTQETQYF
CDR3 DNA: TGTGCCAGCAGTCCGGGACACCAAACTCAAGAGACCCAGTACTTC

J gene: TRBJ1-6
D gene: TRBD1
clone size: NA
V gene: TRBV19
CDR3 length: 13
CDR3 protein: CATGTGGDSPLHF
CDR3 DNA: TGTGCCACCGGGACAGGAGGCGATTCACCCCTCCACTTT

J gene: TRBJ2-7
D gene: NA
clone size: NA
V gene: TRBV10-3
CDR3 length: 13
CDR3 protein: CAIKSTEAYEQYF
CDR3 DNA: TGTGCCATCAAATCGACAGAAGCCTACGAGCAGTACTTC

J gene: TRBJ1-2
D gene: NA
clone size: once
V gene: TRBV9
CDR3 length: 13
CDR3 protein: CASSAGTSRGYTF
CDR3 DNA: TGTGCCAGCAGCGCCGGGACCTCTAGGGGCTACACCTTC

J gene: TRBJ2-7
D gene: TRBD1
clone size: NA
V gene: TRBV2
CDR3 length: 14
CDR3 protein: CASSRDRDSYEQYF
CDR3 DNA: TGTGCCAGCAGCCGAGACAGGGACTCCTACGAGCAGTACTTC

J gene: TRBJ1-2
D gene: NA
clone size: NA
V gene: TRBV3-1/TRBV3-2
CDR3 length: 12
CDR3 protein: CASSDWGGGYTF
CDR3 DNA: TGTGCCAGCAGCGATTGGGGGGGTGGCTACACCTTC

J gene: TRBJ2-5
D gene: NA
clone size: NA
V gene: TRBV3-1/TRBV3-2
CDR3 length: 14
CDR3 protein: CASSQGVTQETQYF
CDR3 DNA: TGTGCCAGCAGCCAAGGGGTAACCCAAGAGACCCAGTACTTC

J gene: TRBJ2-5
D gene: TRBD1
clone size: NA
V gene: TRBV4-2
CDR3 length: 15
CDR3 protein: CASSQDRGGEETQYF
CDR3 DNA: TGTGCCAGCAGCCAAGATAGAGGGGGCGAAGAGACCCAGTACTTC